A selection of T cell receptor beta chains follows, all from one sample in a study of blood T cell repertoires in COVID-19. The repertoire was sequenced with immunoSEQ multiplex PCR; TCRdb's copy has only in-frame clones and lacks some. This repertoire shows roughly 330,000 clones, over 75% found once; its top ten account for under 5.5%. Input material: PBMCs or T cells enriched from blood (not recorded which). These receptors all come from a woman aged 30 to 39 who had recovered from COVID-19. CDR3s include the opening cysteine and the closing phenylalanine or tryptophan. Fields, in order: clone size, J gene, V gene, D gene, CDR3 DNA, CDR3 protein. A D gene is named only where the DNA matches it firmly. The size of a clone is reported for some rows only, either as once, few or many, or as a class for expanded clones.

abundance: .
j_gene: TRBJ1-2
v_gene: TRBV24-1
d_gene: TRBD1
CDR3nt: TGTGCCACCAGTGAAGGGGGACAGAACTATGGCTACACCTTC
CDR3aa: CATSEGGQNYGYTF

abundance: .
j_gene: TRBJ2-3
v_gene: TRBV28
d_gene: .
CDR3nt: TGTGCCAGCACCTCAAGCGGGTATTACACAGATACGCAGTATTTT
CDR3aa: CASTSSGYYTDTQYF

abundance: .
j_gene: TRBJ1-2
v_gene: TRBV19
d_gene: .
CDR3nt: TGTGCCAGTAGTCAACCTTCGCGGGATGGCTACACCTTC
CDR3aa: CASSQPSRDGYTF

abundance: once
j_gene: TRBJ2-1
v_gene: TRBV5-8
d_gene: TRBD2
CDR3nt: TGTGCCAGCACCCCCGGGCGGGGGAATAGGGTGGACAATGAGCAGTTCTTC
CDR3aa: CASTPGRGNRVDNEQFF

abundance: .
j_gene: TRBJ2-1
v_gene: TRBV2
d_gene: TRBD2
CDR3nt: TGTGCCAGCAGTGAATTTGGGTCTAGCGGTACTCATGAGCAGTTCTTC
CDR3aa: CASSEFGSSGTHEQFF

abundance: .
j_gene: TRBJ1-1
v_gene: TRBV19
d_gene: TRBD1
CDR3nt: TGTGCCAGTAGTGTGCAGGGGACAGGGAACACTGAAGCTTTCTTT
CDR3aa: CASSVQGTGNTEAFF

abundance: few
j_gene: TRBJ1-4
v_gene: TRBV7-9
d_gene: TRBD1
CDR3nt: TGTGCCAGCAGCTCTTCTTACAGGGGACGGGAAAAACTGTTTTTT
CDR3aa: CASSSSYRGREKLFF

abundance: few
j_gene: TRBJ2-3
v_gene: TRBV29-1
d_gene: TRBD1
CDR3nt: TGCAGCGTTGAGGGGACAGGAAAGTTGGTTGATACGCAGTATTTT
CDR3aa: CSVEGTGKLVDTQYF

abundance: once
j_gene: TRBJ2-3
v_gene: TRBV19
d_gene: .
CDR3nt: TGTGCCAGTAGGACCCGACTAGTGTCAGATACGCAGTATTTT
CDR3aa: CASRTRLVSDTQYF

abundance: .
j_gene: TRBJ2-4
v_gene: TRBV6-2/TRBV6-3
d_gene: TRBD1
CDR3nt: TGTGCCAGCAGTTACTCAGGGGGCGTTAATATCCAAAACATTCAGTACTTC
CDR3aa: CASSYSGGVNIQNIQYF

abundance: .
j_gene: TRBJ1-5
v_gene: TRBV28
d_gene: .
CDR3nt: TGTGCAACAGCGGTCAGTGTCGGTCAGCCCCAGCATTTT
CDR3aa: CATAVSVGQPQHF

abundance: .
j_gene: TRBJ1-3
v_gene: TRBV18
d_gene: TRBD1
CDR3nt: TGTGCCAGCTCAAGGGACAGGGATGGAAACACCATATATTTT
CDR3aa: CASSRDRDGNTIYF

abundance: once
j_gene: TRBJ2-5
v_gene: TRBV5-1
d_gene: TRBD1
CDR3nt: TGCGCCAGCAGCTTAAGGGACAGGGCCGAGACCCAGTACTTC
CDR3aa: CASSLRDRAETQYF

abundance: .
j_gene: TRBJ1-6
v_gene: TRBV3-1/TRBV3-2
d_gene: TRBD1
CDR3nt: TGTGCCAGCAGCCAAGTGGACAGGGGTGATTCACCCCTCCACTTT
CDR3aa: CASSQVDRGDSPLHF

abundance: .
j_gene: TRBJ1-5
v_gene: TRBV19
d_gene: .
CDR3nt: TGTGCCAGTAGTACCCGCGGAACGGGGGATCAGCCCCAGCATTTT
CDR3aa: CASSTRGTGDQPQHF

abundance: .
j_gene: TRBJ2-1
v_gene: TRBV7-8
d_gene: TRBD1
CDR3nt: TGTGCCAGCAGCTTCGCGTGGGACAGCTACTTCAATGAGCAGTTCTTC
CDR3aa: CASSFAWDSYFNEQFF

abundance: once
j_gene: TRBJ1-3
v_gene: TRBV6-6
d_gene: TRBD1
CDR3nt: TGTGCCAGCAGTCGCCTCGGGAAGGGGGCATCTGGAAACACCATATATTTT
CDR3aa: CASSRLGKGASGNTIYF

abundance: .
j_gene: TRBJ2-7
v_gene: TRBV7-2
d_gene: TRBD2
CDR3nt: TGTGCCAGCAGCTTAGGAGCAGCGGGGGAATACGAGCAGTACTTC
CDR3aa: CASSLGAAGEYEQYF

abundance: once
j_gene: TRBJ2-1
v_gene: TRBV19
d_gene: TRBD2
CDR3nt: TGTGCCAGTAGTATAAGCGGGGGGCCCTACAATGAGCAGTTCTTC
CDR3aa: CASSISGGPYNEQFF

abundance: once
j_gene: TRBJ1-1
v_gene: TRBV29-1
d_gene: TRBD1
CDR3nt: TGCAGCGTACAGGGGGGTATGGGGACCACTGAAGCTTTCTTT
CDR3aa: CSVQGGMGTTEAFF

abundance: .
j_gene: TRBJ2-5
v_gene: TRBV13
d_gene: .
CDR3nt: TGTGCCAGCAGCTTTGTAACTAGGCTAGAGACCCAGTACTTC
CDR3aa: CASSFVTRLETQYF

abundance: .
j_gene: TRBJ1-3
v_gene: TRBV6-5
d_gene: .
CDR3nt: TGTGCCAGTGGCAGGGACTCCTTCTCTGGAAACACCATATATTTT
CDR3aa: CASGRDSFSGNTIYF

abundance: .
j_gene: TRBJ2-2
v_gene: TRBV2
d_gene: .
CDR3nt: TGTGCCAGCAGTGAGGGCAGGGTCGAGGCGTGGGACACCGGGGAGCTGTTTTTT
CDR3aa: CASSEGRVEAWDTGELFF

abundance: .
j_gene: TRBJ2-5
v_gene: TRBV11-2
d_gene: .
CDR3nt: TGTGCCAGCAGCTTAATATATCCTCGACAGGCCCAAGAGACCCAGTACTTC
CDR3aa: CASSLIYPRQAQETQYF

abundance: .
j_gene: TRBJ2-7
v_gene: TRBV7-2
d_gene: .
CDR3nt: TGTGCCAGCAGCTTAATATACGCGGAGGTCTCCTACGAGCAGTACTTC
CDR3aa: CASSLIYAEVSYEQYF